A single sample gave rise to the 4 T cell receptor beta chains below, sequenced in a study of post-analysis software for immune sequencing data. Their antigens are not known. Broader study findings: Roughly five TRBV segments appeared more often in patients than in controls, and TRBV5-6, TRBV5-1 and TRBV20-1 were among these.

Unique molecular identifiers were carried by the TCR beta cDNA libraries. From the PCR reads, TCRdb called clonotypes with MiXCR, one entry per CDR3 protein. Of hundreds of thousands of distinct CDR3 sequences listed, approximately 50% were seen once; the top ten hold over 4%. Sequencing used blood. These receptors were collected from a girl aged 5-17 years with multiple sclerosis.

The J gene is TRBJ2-5, the V gene TRBV5-1; unclear D gene. V lost 0 bases and J lost 2, with 14 bases in between. The CDR3 is made up of 16 amino acids. CDR1 and CDR2 from the germline V gene are SGHRS and YFSETQ. As DNA, the CDR3 is TGCGCCAGCAGCTTGGCCGCCTCGGGCAGGCAAGAGACCCAGTACTTC. Translating it yields CASSLAASGRQETQYF. The complete variable domain, with remaining parts taken from reference TRBV5-1 and TRBJ2-5, reads KAGVTQTPRYLIKTRGQQVTLSCSPISGHRSVSWYQQTPGQGLQFLFEYFSETQRNKGNFPGRFSGRQFSNSRSEMNVSTLELGDSALYLCASSLAASGRQETQYFGPGTRLLVL.

The rearrangement uses TRBV12-3 or TRBV12-4 and TRBJ1-6; the match to TRBD1 covers 9 bases. J gave up 10 bases and V 5 bases, and 9 bases lay outside the gene matches. This CDR3 is 15 amino acids long. CDR3 in amino acids: CASSGGDRVWSPLHF. In DNA form, the CDR3 reads TGTGCCAGCAGTGGCGGGGACAGGGTGTGGTCACCCCTCCACTTT.

This clonotype showed up just a few times. The rearrangement joins TRBV6-5 to TRBJ1-2, with TRBD1 matching 8 bases. Per germline, CDR1 MNHEY and CDR2 SVGAGI. V shed 6 bases and J 2 bases; nucleotides not matched to a gene: 5. The CDR3 contains 14 residues. The chain's CDR3 is CASREQGVNYGYTF. CDR3 bases: TGTGCCAGCAGGGAACAGGGGGTCAACTATGGCTACACCTTC.

V and J are TRBV5-1 and TRBJ2-5; the D is unclear. The CDR3 consists of 16 residues. Between the trimmed V and J ends, which lost 0 bases and 1 base, there was a span of 13 bases. Looked up from germline, CDR1 is SGHRS and CDR2 is YFSETQ. CDR3 residues: CASSLAAPRGQETQYF. The DNA of the CDR3 is TGCGCCAGCAGCTTGGCCGCCCCCCGAGGCCAAGAGACCCAGTACTTC.